This T cell receptor beta chain was identified in a study of PD-1 blockade in classical Hodgkin lymphoma. Profiling relied on immunoSEQ multiplex PCR, and the TCRdb table lists in-frame clones only, not all of them. Among roughly 140,000 clones listed, approximately 72% were seen once. The CDR3 is 15 amino acids. Germline CDR1 SGDLS, CDR2 YYNGEE. Trimming shortened V by 0 bases and J by 6 bases, and 10 bases separated the two germline ends. Each patient experienced a relapse that followed autologous stem cell transplantation, and brentuximab vedotin exposure varied. Study-wide findings and caveats: Healthy donors reportedly exceeded newly diagnosed patients in baseline TCR diversity. Complete responders had baseline diversity similar to newly diagnosed patients. By C4D1, diversity of CD4+ TCRs had risen significantly, whereas that of CD8+ TCRs had not.

Turning to this clone: Its specificity is not known.

J is TRBJ1-6 and V is TRBV9, with D maybe TRBD1 (6 bases). This TCR derives from a human donor with classical Hodgkin lymphoma. Source: peripheral blood mononuclear cells (PBMCs), taken before the second cycle of nivolumab. In nucleotides, the CDR3 is TGTGCCAGCAGCGTAGTTCAGGGGCCTAATTCACCCCTCCACTTT. Translated: CASSVVQGPNSPLHF.